One sample yielded the 14 T cell receptor beta chains listed below, sequenced in a study of blood T cells in healthy people across ages. Together with a sample-barcoded 5' primer, a J-beta primer mix was included in a second PCR lasting about 6 to 11 cycles. TCRdb independently ran MiXCR on the 5' RACE reads; one entry per CDR3 protein. The sample includes about 1.6 million distinct CDR3 sequences, about 35% of them seen just once. Material: blood. These receptors all stem from a woman aged 30 to 39 in good health.

Regarding this clonotype: The junction does not match germline at one end; this may be a read error. CDR3 sequence: CSDRSPGQDGRDEQFF. The CDR3 bases are TGCAGTGATAGATCCCCAGGACAGGATGGAAGAGATGAGCAGTTCTTC. This rearrangement joins TRBV20-1 to TRBJ2-1; TRBD1 agrees at 7 bases. CDR1 and CDR2 (germline): DFQATT, SNEGSKA (reference sequence). The length of the CDR3 is 16 residues.

This chain links TRBV11-2 with TRBJ1-2; D unclear. Germline lookup yields CDR1 SGHAT and CDR2 FQNNGV. V was trimmed by 2 bases and J by 1 base, leaving 14 bases between them. This CDR3 spans 16 amino acids. The CDR3 coding sequence is TGTGCCAGCAGCTTAATGGAAGCATACCTTAACTATGGCTACACCTTC. Translation: CASSLMEAYLNYGYTF. The whole variable domain, filled in from reference TRBV11-2 and TRBJ1-2, reads EAGVAQSPRYKIIEKRQSVAFWCNPISGHATLYWYQQILGQGPKLLIQFQNNGVVDDSQLPKDRFSAERLKGVDSTLKIQPAKLEDSAVYLCASSLMEAYLNYGYTFGSGTRLTVV.

The genes are TRBV2 and TRBJ1-2, with D hard to call. V was clipped by 3 bases and J by 6 bases, with 14 bases between them. This CDR3 has 14 residues. Germline CDR1 and CDR2: SNHLY and FYNNEI. CDR3 in amino acids: CASSEADKENGYTF. CDR3 DNA: TGTGCCAGCAGTGAGGCCGATAAGGAAAATGGCTACACCTTC.

This CDR3 reads CASRPGGGSYEQYF. CDR3 DNA sequence: TGTGCCAGCAGACCAGGGGGCGGATCCTACGAGCAGTACTTC. The J gene is TRBJ2-7, the V gene TRBV13; 8 positions match TRBD1. The V segment lost 6 bases and the J segment 1 base; nucleotides outside the gene matches: 5. The CDR3 length is 14 residues. Germline assignment: CDR1 PRHDT and CDR2 FYEKMQ (reference sequence).

The table lists this clonotype with many counts. CDR3 in DNA: TGCAGCGTGGAGACAGGGATGGGAGGCTACACCTTC. It is translated as CSVETGMGGYTF. This chain uses TRBV29-1 with TRBJ1-2, with 7 bases matching TRBD1. CDR1 SQVTM and CDR2 ANQGSEA come from the germline V gene. The CDR3 covers 12 residues. J was trimmed by 8 bases and V by 6 bases; bases with no gene match: 9.

The CDR3 nucleotides read TGTGCCAGCAGTGAAGCGCGAGTTTCGGGAGCTTTCTTT. It specifies CASSEARVSGAFF. The rearrangement joins TRBV6-1 to TRBJ1-1, with no clear D. V lost 0 bases, J lost 10 bases, and 12 bases lay in between. Germline V gives CDR1 MNHNS, CDR2 SASEGT. This CDR3 is built from 13 residues.

This clonotype has more than one count but fewer than ten. The V call is TRBV7-9, the J call TRBJ2-7; 8 positions match TRBD1. Germline CDR1 is SEHNR and CDR2 is FQNEAQ (reference sequence). This CDR3 has 18 residues. V lost 5 bases to trimming and J lost 0 bases; unmatched junction nucleotides: 15. The DNA for the CDR3 is TGTGCCAGCAGCAAACGATACCCGGACAGGGTCGGCTCCTACGAGCAGTACTTC. Encoded protein: CASSKRYPDRVGSYEQYF.

This clonotype was detected a few times. This may be a read error, as it is one base from a much larger clone. The chain has TRBV5-1 and TRBJ1-2; the D gene is possibly TRBD1 (6 bases). Trimming pared 6 bases from V and 5 bases from J, leaving 17 bases between. The CDR3 is made up of 14 amino acids. In germline, CDR1 is SGHRS, CDR2 YFSETQ. In nucleotides, the CDR3 is TGCGCCAGCAACTTAACTTCAGGGGTTTATGGCTACACCTTC. This sequence encodes CASNLTSGVYGYTF.

V and J are TRBV6-6 and TRBJ1-5; perhaps TRBD1 as D (5 bases). CDR1 and CDR2 from the germline V gene are MNHNY and SVGAGI (reference sequence). V lost 5 bases and J 0 bases, leaving 11 bases between the germline ends. The CDR3 runs to 15 residues. CDR3 protein: CASSTDSVSNQPQHF. CDR3 nucleotides: TGTGCCAGCAGTACCGACAGTGTTAGCAATCAGCCCCAGCATTTT.

This clonotype occurred a few times. The V gene is TRBV5-1, the J gene TRBJ2-5; 9 bases are shared with TRBD2. Germline loops: CDR1 SGHRS, CDR2 YFSETQ. The CDR3 spans 16 residues. The trim removed 0 bases at V and 1 base at J, leaving 4 bases unmatched. The chain's CDR3 is CASSLAKAGGQETQYF. CDR3 bases: TGCGCCAGCAGCTTGGCCAAAGCGGGAGGCCAAGAGACCCAGTACTTC.

This clonotype has more than one count but fewer than ten. The V gene is TRBV10-2, the J gene TRBJ1-2; D is uncertain. V was shortened by 9 bases and J by 1 base, with 15 bases between the two germline ends. From germline, CDR1 is WSHSY and CDR2 SAAADI. The CDR3 is 14 residues long. The CDR3 loop reads CASGRGDFNYGYTF. CDR3 sequence (DNA): TGCGCCAGTGGACGGGGAGATTTTAACTATGGCTACACCTTC.

This clonotype was observed a few times. This chain uses TRBV9 with TRBJ1-4; D might be TRBD1 (6 bases). The V gene lost 0 bases and the J gene lost 6 bases, with 12 bases spanning the gap. Looked up from germline, CDR1 is SGDLS and CDR2 is YYNGEE. The length of the CDR3 is 15 residues. The CDR3 here is CASSVGRRQDEKLFF. The CDR3 nucleotides read TGTGCCAGCAGCGTAGGGCGTCGACAGGATGAAAAACTGTTTTTT.

In this sample, this clonotype turned up a few times. The chain uses TRBV7-3 and TRBJ2-2, with D perhaps matching TRBD1 or TRBD2 (5 bases each). Germline V gene sequence: CDR1 SGHTA, CDR2 FQGTGA. Trimming stripped 5 bases from V and 3 bases from J, with 13 bases between. The CDR3 spans 15 residues. The CDR3 region has the DNA TGTGCCAGCAGCCCGGGGCGTAGGGACACCGGGGAGCTGTTTTTT. It is translated as CASSPGRRDTGELFF.

DNA for the CDR3: TGTGCCAGCAGTTTAAGCTACCCCGTCTACGAGCAGTACTTC. The encoded protein is CASSLSYPVYEQYF. The rearrangement uses TRBV27 and TRBJ2-7; D gene uncertain. The CDR3 runs 14 residues. V was trimmed by 2 bases and J by 3 bases, leaving 11 bases between them. The germline CDR1 and CDR2 sequences are MNHEY and SMNVEV (reference sequence).